This TCR beta chain was recovered during a study of blood T cell repertoires in COVID-19 (dated by TCRdb to 2019 to 2021). As for the study more broadly: The collaborator samples originated in the United States, Italy and Spain and spanned the acute and convalescent phases of COVID-19. The samples were drawn from the first 160 participants of the ongoing ImmuneRACE study and from some 1,300 subjects provided by 6 global collaborators. The repertoires were made available in a free public database intended to serve as a resource for research on the immune response to SARS-CoV-2. Subjects who had been exposed to COVID-19, were actively infected with it, or had recovered from it provided the deeply sampled blood TCRbeta repertoires that made up the dataset. A de-identified subject ID, COVID-19 status, age in years and sex were almost always included in the sample metadata. Where available, HLA class I and class II types were taken from metadata supplied by the sample provider and were not determined by assay-based typing. The material from the prospective study consisted of cDNA or gDNA derived from T cells, B-cell-depleted T cells, or PBMCs.

The immunoSEQ Assay, a bias-controlled multiplex PCR, was used to amplify TCRbeta CDR3 regions from genomic DNA. Turning to the authors' computational methods: The number of nucleated cells in each sample was estimated by amplification of reference gene primers within the assay. To quantify the absolute abundance of each unique TCRbeta CDR3 rearrangement, sequence reads were collapsed and filtered. For each sample, productive Simpson clonality was calculated by taking the square root of Simpson's diversity index across productive rearrangements. As stored in TCRdb, this immuneACCESS dataset retains in-frame rearrangements with V and J assigned. A fraction of the clones does not appear; measured against another copy, unresolved V genes explain less than half of the discrepancy, and the remainder lacks a known reason. V, J and clone size are those of that table, while D and trimming were read from the DNA. This sample is represented by 65,000 or so clones; 80% to 90% of them were singletons. Jointly, the top ten make up approximately 15% of the sample.

The investigation overall reported the following: The quantity of clinical and demographic metadata differed by source and by participant and was supplied without curation.

CDR1 and CDR2 were assigned from the germline V gene (reference sequence) as SGHKS and YYEKEE. Spanning cysteine to phenylalanine, the CDR3 consists of 17 amino acids. Only the CDR3 region is kept as DNA, spanning 51 bases read in frame from base 1. The trim is 4 bases for V and 3 bases for J, with a gap of 20 bases between the germline ends. Details on this clone: The specificity of this receptor is unknown. Nothing much larger sits one base from this clone, and base qualities are not available.

Collaborating institutions collected whole blood in K2EDTA tubes following their own protocols. For TCRbeta analysis, collaborators shipped samples as frozen whole blood, isolated PBMCs, or DNA extracted from either of those sample types. Sample: peripheral blood. The chain is encoded by TRBV5-5 joined to TRBJ1-5, with TRBD1 perhaps the D gene, on 5 matching bases. This receptor was identified in an older man with acute or convalescent COVID-19. The CDR3 has the sequence CASSPGANGGFNQPQHF. The DNA reads as follows: TGTGCCAGCAGCCCTGGGGCAAATGGGGGGTTCAATCAGCCCCAGCATTTT.